This TCR beta chain was documented in a study of cytomegalovirus exposure and HLA in healthy donors. Notes on the study in general: Being productive about 90% or about 30% of the time was typical of most TCR beta V segments in an earlier analysis. The HLA-A and HLA-B alleles of most subjects were reportedly predicted accurately from TCR beta sequences.

The PCR used 60 Vbeta and 13 Jbeta primers. Data came from immunoSEQ multiplex PCR; TCRdb stores just in-frame clones and leaves some out. The table shows under 150,000 clones, with around 82% occurring only once. Comment on this clone: Its antigen remains unknown.

CDR3 length: 15 amino acids. CDR1 and CDR2 from the germline V gene are SGHVS and FNYEAQ. The V end was cut by 5 bases, the J end by 7 bases, with 17 bases between. The sequence came from a man aged 45-65 years in good health and CMV-seronegative. This chain connects TRBV7-6 to TRBJ2-2, with D hard to call. The sequenced sample was PBMCs. CDR3 sequence: CASSPLAGSGGELFF. The CDR3 DNA reads TGTGCCAGCAGCCCTCTCGCAGGATCCGGCGGGGAGCTGTTTTTT.